This T cell receptor (beta chain) came from a study of radiation and T cells in renal cell carcinoma. The treatment: 15 Gy SBRT to primary tumor, nephrectomy 4 weeks later. Nephrectomy followed 15 Gy stereotactic body radiation by 4 weeks. This clone has just a few counts. Between the trimmed V and J ends, which lost 2 bases and 6 bases, there was a span of 11 bases. This CDR3 has 13 residues. Germline CDR1 MNHEY, CDR2 SMNVEV (reference sequence). The table came from immunoSEQ multiplex PCR; TCRdb's copy has only in-frame clones and leaves some out. The sample has 20,000 or so clones; 55% are singletons.

The chain uses TRBV27 and TRBJ2-7; D ambiguous. The origin of this receptor is a man aged 45-65 years with renal cell carcinoma. The specimen was tumor tissue, collected from a patient whose treatment included radiotherapy and nephrectomy. This CDR3 is CASSLTLTGEQYF. Here the CDR3 DNA reads TGTGCCAGCAGTTTAACATTGACGGGCGAGCAGTACTTC.